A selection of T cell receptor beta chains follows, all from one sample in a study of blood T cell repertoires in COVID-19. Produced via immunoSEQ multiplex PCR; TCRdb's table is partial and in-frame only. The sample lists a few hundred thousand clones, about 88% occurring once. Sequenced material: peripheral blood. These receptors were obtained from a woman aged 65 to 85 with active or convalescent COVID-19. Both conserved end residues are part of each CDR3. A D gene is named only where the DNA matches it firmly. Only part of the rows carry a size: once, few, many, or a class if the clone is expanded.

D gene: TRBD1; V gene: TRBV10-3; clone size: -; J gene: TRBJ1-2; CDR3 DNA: TGTGCCATGTCGCGGGACAGCCTTCTCTATGGCTACACCTTC; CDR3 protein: CAMSRDSLLYGYTF
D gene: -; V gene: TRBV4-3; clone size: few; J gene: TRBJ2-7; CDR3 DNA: TGCGCCAGCAGCCAAGACAGGTCCTACGAGCAGTACTTC; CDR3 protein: CASSQDRSYEQYF
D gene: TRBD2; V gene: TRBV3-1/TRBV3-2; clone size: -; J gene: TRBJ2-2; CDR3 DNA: TGTGCCAGCAGCTGGAGGACTAGCGGGGGGACCGGGGAGCTGTTTTTT; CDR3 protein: CASSWRTSGGTGELFF
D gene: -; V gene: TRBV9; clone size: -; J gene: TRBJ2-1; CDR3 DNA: TGTGCCAGCAGCGTAGCGCCCAGGGTAAGCTACAATGAGCAGTTCTTC; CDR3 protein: CASSVAPRVSYNEQFF
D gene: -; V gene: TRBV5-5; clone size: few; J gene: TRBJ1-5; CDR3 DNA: TGTGCCAGCAGCTTACCGGGAAATAGCAATCAGCCCCAGCATTTT; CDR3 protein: CASSLPGNSNQPQHF
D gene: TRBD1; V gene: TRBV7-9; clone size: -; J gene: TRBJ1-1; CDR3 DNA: TGTGCCAGCAGCGGGACAGGGGGCACAGTACTGAACACTGAAGCTTTCTTT; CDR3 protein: CASSGTGGTVLNTEAFF
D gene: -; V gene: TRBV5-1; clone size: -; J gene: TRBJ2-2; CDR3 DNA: TGCGCCAGCAGCTTGACGGGGTGGGCCGGGGAGCTGTTTTTT; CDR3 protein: CASSLTGWAGELFF
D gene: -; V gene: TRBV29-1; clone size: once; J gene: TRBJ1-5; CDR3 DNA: TGCAGCGCTGCGGCCAAGGGAGGGGACCATCAGCCCCAGCATTTT; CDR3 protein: CSAAAKGGDHQPQHF
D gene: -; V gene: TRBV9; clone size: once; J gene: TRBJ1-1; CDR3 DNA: TGTGCCAGCAGCGTAGGGGCGGGGTTCGCTGAAGCTTTCTTT; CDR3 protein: CASSVGAGFAEAFF
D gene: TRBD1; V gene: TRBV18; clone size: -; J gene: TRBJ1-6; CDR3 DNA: TGTGCCAGCTCACCGAGACAGGGGGTTTCACCCCTCCACTTT; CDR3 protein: CASSPRQGVSPLHF
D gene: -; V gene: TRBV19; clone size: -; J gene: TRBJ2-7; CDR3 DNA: TGTGCCAGTAGTATGAGAGGCTACGAGCAGTACTTC; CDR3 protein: CASSMRGYEQYF
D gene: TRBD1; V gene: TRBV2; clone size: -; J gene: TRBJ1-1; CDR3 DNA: TGTGCCAGCAGTGATTTTTCAGGGGGAACATCTGAAGCTTTCTTT; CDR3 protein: CASSDFSGGTSEAFF
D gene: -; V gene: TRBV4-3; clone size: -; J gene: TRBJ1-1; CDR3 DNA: TGCGCCAGCAGCCAAGCCGGGGGTGAAGCTTTCTTT; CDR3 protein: CASSQAGGEAFF
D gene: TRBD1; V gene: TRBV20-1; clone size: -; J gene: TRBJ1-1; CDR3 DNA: TGCAGTGCTAGTGCGGGACAGCTGTTGAACACTGAAGCTTTCTTT; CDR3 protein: CSASAGQLLNTEAFF
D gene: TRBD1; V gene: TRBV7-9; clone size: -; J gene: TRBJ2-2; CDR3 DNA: TGTGCCAGCAGCGCCGGGACAGGGATCTCCGGGGAGCTGTTTTTT; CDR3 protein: CASSAGTGISGELFF
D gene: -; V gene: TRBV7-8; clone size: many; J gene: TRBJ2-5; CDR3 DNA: TGTGCCAGCAGCTCCGGGCCGGGGTACCAGTACTTC; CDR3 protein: CASSSGPGYQYF
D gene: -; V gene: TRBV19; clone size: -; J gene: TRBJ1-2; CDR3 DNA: TGTGCCAGTAGCCCCGGACAGTATGGCTACACCTTC; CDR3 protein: CASSPGQYGYTF
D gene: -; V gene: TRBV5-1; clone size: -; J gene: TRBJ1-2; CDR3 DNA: TGCGCCAGCAGCTTTTCGAGGGATGGCTACACCTTC; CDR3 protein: CASSFSRDGYTF
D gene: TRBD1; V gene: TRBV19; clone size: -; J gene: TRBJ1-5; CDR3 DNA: TGTGCCAGTAGTGTGATTCCAGGGGGAGATCAGCCCCAGCATTTT; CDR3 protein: CASSVIPGGDQPQHF
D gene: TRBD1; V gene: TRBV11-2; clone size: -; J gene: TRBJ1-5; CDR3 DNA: TGTGCCAGCAGCGACACAGGGGGCGCCCAGCCCCAGCATTTT; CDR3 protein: CASSDTGGAQPQHF
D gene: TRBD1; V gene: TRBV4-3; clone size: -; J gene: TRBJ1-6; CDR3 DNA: TGCGCCAGCAGCCTTACCTACAGGGGAAATTCACCCCTCCACTTT; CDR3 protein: CASSLTYRGNSPLHF
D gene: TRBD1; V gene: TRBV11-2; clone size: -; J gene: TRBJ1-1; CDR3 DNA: TGTGCCAGCAGCTTAGTGACAGGGAGCCAAGCTTTCTTT; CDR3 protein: CASSLVTGSQAFF
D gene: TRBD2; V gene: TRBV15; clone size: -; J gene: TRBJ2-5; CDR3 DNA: TGTGCCACCAGCAGGCGACTAGCGGGGGGCCAAGAGACCCAGTACTTC; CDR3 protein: CATSRRLAGGQETQYF
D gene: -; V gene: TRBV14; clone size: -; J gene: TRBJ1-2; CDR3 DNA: TGTGCCAGCAGCCGGGAGGGCCGTGGCTACACCTTC; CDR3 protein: CASSREGRGYTF
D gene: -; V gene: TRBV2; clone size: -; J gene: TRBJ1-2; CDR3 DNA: TGTGCCAGCAGTACACACTATGGCTACACCTTC; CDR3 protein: CASSTHYGYTF
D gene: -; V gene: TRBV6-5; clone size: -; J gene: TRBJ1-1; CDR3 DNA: TGTGCCAGCTTTTGGGCTCAAAGGACTGAAGCTTTCTTT; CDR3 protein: CASFWAQRTEAFF
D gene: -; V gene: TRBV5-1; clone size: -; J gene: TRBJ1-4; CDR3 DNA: TGCGCCAGCGGTCAGGGAAGGGAGGCTAATGAAAAACTGTTTTTT; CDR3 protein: CASGQGREANEKLFF
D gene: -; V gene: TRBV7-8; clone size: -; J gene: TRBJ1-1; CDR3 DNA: TGTGCCAGCAGCTCCCAGGTGGTTTTTGAAGCTTTCTTT; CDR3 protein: CASSSQVVFEAFF
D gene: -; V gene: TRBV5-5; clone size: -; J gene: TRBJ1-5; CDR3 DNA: TGTGCCAGCAGCTTGGCCGGGGGAAATCAGCCCCAGCATTTT; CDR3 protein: CASSLAGGNQPQHF
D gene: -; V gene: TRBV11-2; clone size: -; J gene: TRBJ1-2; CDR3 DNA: TGTGCCAGCAGCTTATCCAGCGGTTTGCGTGGCTACACCTTC; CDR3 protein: CASSLSSGLRGYTF
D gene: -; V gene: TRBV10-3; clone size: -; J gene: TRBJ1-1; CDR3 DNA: TGTGCCATCCATGAAGTGAGGGTTTGGAGGACTGAAGCTTTCTTT; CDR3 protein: CAIHEVRVWRTEAFF
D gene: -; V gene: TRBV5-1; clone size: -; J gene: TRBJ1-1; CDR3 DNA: TGCGCCAGCAGCTTGGAAGGGACACCGAACACTGAAGCTTTCTTT; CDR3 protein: CASSLEGTPNTEAFF
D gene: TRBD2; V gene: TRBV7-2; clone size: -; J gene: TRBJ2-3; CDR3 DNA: TGTGCCAGCAGCTTAGTGCAACTAGCGGGGCGACAGTACACAGATACGCAGTATTTT; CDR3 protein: CASSLVQLAGRQYTDTQYF
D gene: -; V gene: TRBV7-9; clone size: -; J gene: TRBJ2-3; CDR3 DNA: TGTGCCAGCAGTCCTCGTGGTCGAACGGAGGGTAGGGATACGCAGTATTTT; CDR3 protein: CASSPRGRTEGRDTQYF
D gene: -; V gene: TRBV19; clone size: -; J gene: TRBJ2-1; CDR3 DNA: TGTGCCAGTAAGCCTGACACTTACAATGAGCAGTTCTTC; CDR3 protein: CASKPDTYNEQFF
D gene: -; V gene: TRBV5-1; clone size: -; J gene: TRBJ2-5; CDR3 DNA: TGCGCCAGCAGCTTTCCAGGGGGGGAGACCCAGTACTTC; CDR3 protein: CASSFPGGETQYF
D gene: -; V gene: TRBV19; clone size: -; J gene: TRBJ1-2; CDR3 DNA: TGTGCCAGTAGTATCCTAGGAGCGCTGGTCTCTAACTATGGCTACACCTTC; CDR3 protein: CASSILGALVSNYGYTF